The 26 T cell receptor beta chains below all came from one sample that was sequenced in a study of shared clonotypes between healthy human individuals. In the naive CD8 group, cells lacked CD45RO and were positively selected for CCR7, so terminally differentiated effector memory CD45RA+ cells were left out. The data were produced by immunoSEQ multiplex PCR, yet TCRdb's version contains in-frame clones alone and is incomplete. The sample shows over 2,000,000 clones, 93% of them seen only once. Sequencing input: naive CD8+ T cells from PBMCs. Receptor source: a man aged 18 to 30 in good health. Some clones in this sample may be carry-over from other donors' samples.

In the case of this clone: Without the conserved terminal phenylalanine or tryptophan, this CDR3 likely stems from a read error. The chain recombines TRBV27 with TRBJ1-5, with 9 bases fitting TRBD1. The CDR3 loop spans 19 amino acids. The V segment lost 6 bases and the J segment 0 bases; nucleotides outside the gene matches: 15. Germline CDR1 MNHEY, CDR2 SMNVEV (reference sequence). The DNA for the CDR3 is TGTGCCAGCAGCCAGAAAACTACCGGGACAGGGTATAGCAATCAGCCCCAGCATCTT. Translated: CASSQKTTGTGYSNQPQHL.

The J gene is TRBJ2-1, the V gene TRBV7-9; 10 bases map to TRBD2. The CDR3 spans 15 residues. Germline V gives CDR1 SEHNR, CDR2 FQNEAQ (reference sequence). J was trimmed by 5 bases and V by 5 bases; bases with no gene match: 6. The CDR3 region has the DNA TGTGCCAGCAGCCCATGGACTAGCGGTGACAATGAGCAGTTCTTC. This gives the protein CASSPWTSGDNEQFF.

With respect to this clone: The same CDR3 is also encoded by other DNA sequences in this sample. This chain links TRBV28 with TRBJ1-1, with D perhaps matching TRBD1 (6 bases). In germline, CDR1 is MDHEN, CDR2 SYDVKM. The CDR3 contains 11 residues. V lost 5 bases and J 7 bases, leaving 8 bases between the germline ends. The CDR3 DNA reads TGTGCCAGCAGTCCGACAGGTGAAGCTTTCTTT. Amino acid sequence: CASSPTGEAFF.

The chain is built from TRBV15 and TRBJ2-7, with 9 bases aligning to TRBD2. CDR1 and CDR2 from the germline V gene are LNHNV and YYDKDF (reference sequence). The CDR3 is 15 residues long. V lost 5 bases to trimming and J lost 7 bases; unmatched junction nucleotides: 12. Here the CDR3 DNA reads TGTGCCACCAGCGACCGGACTAGCGACTTGGATGAGCAGTACTTC. Translated, it gives CATSDRTSDLDEQYF.

The J gene is TRBJ2-5, the V gene TRBV21-1; the table's D call of TRBD2 was not tested on the DNA. TRBV21-1 is noted as a pseudogene. The CDR3 runs to 14 residues. Here the CDR3 reads CASSNRLLQETQYF. In nucleotides, the CDR3 is TGTGCCAGCAGCAATAGATTACTTCAAGAGACCCAGTACTTC.

CDR3 sequence: CAISAGTGYEQYF. The CDR3 DNA is TGTGCCATCAGCGCCGGGACAGGCTACGAGCAGTACTTC. The chain has TRBV10-3 and TRBJ2-7; 8 nucleotides line up with TRBD1. Looked up from germline, CDR1 is ENHRY and CDR2 is SYGVKD. V was pared by 6 bases and J by 3 bases, with 4 bases of the junction left unmatched. CDR3 length: 13 residues.

The J gene is TRBJ2-7, the V gene TRBV29-1; D could derive from TRBD1 or TRBD2 (5 bases each). The V end was cut by 8 bases, the J end by 1 base, with 15 bases between. CDR1 and CDR2 (germline): SQVTM, ANQGSEA. The CDR3 has 13 residues. The CDR3 sequence is CSFRDGLSYEQYF. DNA of the CDR3: TGCAGCTTCCGGGACGGGCTATCCTACGAGCAGTACTTC.

About this clone itself: The same CDR3 also results from other DNA sequences found in this sample. This chain links TRBV19 with TRBJ2-5; a weak D match, TRBD2 (5 bases). Trimming shortened V by 0 bases and J by 5 bases, and 7 bases separated the two germline ends. Germline V lookup: CDR1 LNHDA, CDR2 SQIVND (reference sequence). The CDR3 is 13 residues long. The CDR3 bases are TGTGCCAGTAGTATAGACGGGGAGGAGACCCAGTACTTC. This sequence encodes CASSIDGEETQYF.

The rearrangement uses TRBV7-3 and TRBJ2-2, with a tentative D call TRBD2 (5 bases). Trimming took off 2 bases at V and 0 bases at J, with 22 bases between the two ends. The CDR3 spans 20 residues. In germline, CDR1 is SGHTA, CDR2 FQGTGA. The CDR3 DNA reads as TGTGCCAGCAGCTTACCTACTCGGGAATCCTTTACCTCGAACACCGGGGAGCTGTTTTTT. The encoded protein is CASSLPTRESFTSNTGELFF.

CDR3 in amino acids: CASSSQEVYEQFF. Written as DNA, the CDR3 is TGTGCCAGCAGCTCACAAGAGGTCTATGAGCAGTTCTTC. The chain recombines TRBV7-9 with TRBJ2-1; D call uncertain. The germline V and J ends were trimmed by 4 bases and 8 bases, with 12 bases remaining between them. Germline CDR1 is SEHNR and CDR2 is FQNEAQ (reference sequence). The CDR3 is 13 residues long.

The CDR3 DNA sequence: TGTGCCATCAGTGAGTCGGTGCGGCCGGAGGAGACCCAGTACTTC. Amino acids: CAISESVRPEETQYF. The V gene is TRBV10-3, the J gene TRBJ2-5; D is unclear. The CDR3 extends over 15 amino acids. V lost 0 bases and J lost 5, with 13 bases in between. The germline V gene has CDR1 ENHRY and CDR2 SYGVKD.

The gene calls are TRBV10-3 and TRBJ1-5; perhaps TRBD1 as D (5 bases). Trimming shortened V by 2 bases and J by 0 bases, and 11 bases separated the two germline ends. The CDR3 has 16 amino acids. The germline CDR1 and CDR2 sequences are ENHRY and SYGVKD. CDR3 sequence reads: CAISERGADSNQPQHF. The CDR3 DNA is TGTGCCATCAGTGAGAGAGGGGCGGATAGCAATCAGCCCCAGCATTTT.

This clone showed up just a few times. Distinct nucleotide sequences in the sample also encode this CDR3. This chain links TRBV27 with TRBJ2-7; the match to TRBD1 covers 7 bases. The CDR3 runs to 13 residues. In germline, CDR1 is MNHEY, CDR2 SMNVEV (reference sequence). With 5 bases clipped from V and 3 bases from J, the junction kept 4 bases outside the gene matches. The CDR3 DNA reads TGTGCCAGCAGTCCGGGGACAGTCTACGAGCAGTACTTC. This codes for CASSPGTVYEQYF.

The genes are TRBV30 and TRBJ1-5; D gene ambiguous. The CDR3 is made up of 15 amino acids. Germline CDR1 is GTSNPN and CDR2 is SVGIG (reference sequence). V dropped 4 bases and J dropped 0 bases, with 13 bases sitting between them. In DNA, the CDR3 is TGTGCCTGGAACGAGGAAATTAATAGCAATCAGCCCCAGCATTTT. Amino acid sequence: CAWNEEINSNQPQHF.

The V and J genes are TRBV9 and TRBJ2-2, with 14 bases matching TRBD2. There are 21 residues in the CDR3. V dropped 3 bases and J dropped 1; count of bases not matched to a gene: 14. The V gene's germline CDR1 is SGDLS and CDR2 YYNGEE. The chain's CDR3 is CASSGELRLAGGPRNTGELFF. The CDR3 coding sequence is TGTGCCAGCAGCGGAGAACTTCGACTAGCGGGAGGGCCGAGGAACACCGGGGAGCTGTTTTTT.

In this sample, this clone turned up once. DNA for the CDR3: TGTGCATCTACCCCGAGGGGGGGCCGCCTCGTCTCCTACAATGAGCAGTTCTTC. This gives the protein CASTPRGGRLVSYNEQFF. This chain connects TRBV27 to TRBJ2-1; D possibly corresponds to TRBD2 (7 bases). Germline CDR1 MNHEY, CDR2 SMNVEV (reference sequence). CDR3 length: 18 amino acids.

A remark on this clone: The same CDR3 is also encoded by other DNA sequences in this sample. The chain combines TRBV2 with TRBJ2-1, with a possible D match to TRBD1 (5 bases). CDR3 size: 11 residues. Between the trimmed V and J ends, which lost 9 bases and 4 bases, there was a span of 7 bases. Germline loops: CDR1 SNHLY, CDR2 FYNNEI. The DNA for the CDR3 is TGTGCCAGTAGGGGTTACAATGAGCAGTTCTTC. Translation gives CASRGYNEQFF.

The chain joins TRBV27 to TRBJ1-1; maybe TRBD1 (5 bases). Per the germline V gene, CDR1 is MNHEY and CDR2 is SMNVEV (reference sequence). The CDR3 is 15 amino acids. Between the trimmed V and J ends, which lost 8 bases and 0 bases, there was a span of 16 bases. For the CDR3, the DNA is TGTGCCAGCTCCCGGGAGGGGCGCATGAACACTGAAGCTTTCTTT. Protein sequence: CASSREGRMNTEAFF.

This chain connects TRBV11-2 to TRBJ2-5; D not certain. The CDR3 length is 16 residues. In germline, CDR1 is SGHAT, CDR2 FQNNGV. V was trimmed by 1 base and J by 1 base, leaving 13 bases between them. CDR3 amino acids: CASSLGTRPPQETQYF. The CDR3 region has the DNA TGTGCCAGCAGCTTAGGGACCCGGCCTCCCCAAGAGACCCAGTACTTC.

The sample holds one count of this clone. The chain joins TRBV7-3 to TRBJ2-1; D is perhaps TRBD1 or TRBD2 (5 bases each). V lost 5 bases, J lost 3 bases, and 11 bases lay in between. CDR3 length: 14 amino acids. CDR1 is SGHTA, CDR2 FQGTGA, per germline. The CDR3 protein is CASSPGTDYNEQFF. Here the CDR3 DNA reads TGTGCCAGCAGCCCCGGGACGGACTACAATGAGCAGTTCTTC.

The rearrangement links TRBV6-5 to TRBJ2-5; 8 positions match TRBD1. CDR1 is MNHEY and CDR2 is SVGAGI in the germline V gene. CDR3 length equals 16 residues. V trimming: 6 bases; J trimming: 1 base; junction bases outside the gene matches: 10. The CDR3 loop reads CASRYTGTGIQETQYF. CDR3 nucleotide sequence: TGTGCCAGCAGGTACACCGGGACAGGCATCCAAGAGACCCAGTACTTC.

This chain joins TRBV9 and TRBJ1-6; 12 nucleotides line up with TRBD1. In germline, CDR1 is SGDLS, CDR2 YYNGEE. Trimming cost V 4 bases and J 10 bases; bases outside gene matches: 6. There are 15 residues in the CDR3. The CDR3 region is CASSFRDRGPSPLHF. CDR3 in DNA: TGTGCCAGCAGCTTCCGGGACAGGGGGCCATCACCCCTCCACTTT.

V usage is TRBV7-9 and J usage is TRBJ1-2; D is undetermined. Germline CDR1 is SEHNR and CDR2 is FQNEAQ (reference sequence). The CDR3 length is 14 residues. Trimming cost V 5 bases and J 4 bases, with 14 bases left between them. CDR3 loop: CASSVTPGVYGYTF. The DNA of the CDR3 is TGTGCCAGCAGCGTCACGCCGGGCGTCTATGGCTACACCTTC.

V is TRBV2 and J is TRBJ1-1; the D is unclear. In germline, CDR1 is SNHLY, CDR2 FYNNEI. The CDR3 sequence is 13 residues long. Trimming removed 7 bases at V and 3 bases at J, with 12 bases between. CDR3 in DNA: TGTGCCAGCACACCCCCTTCCCACACTGAAGCTTTCTTT. Its protein is CASTPPSHTEAFF.

The chain is built from TRBV5-4 and TRBJ1-2, with D hard to call. This CDR3 has 11 amino acids. Germline-derived CDR1 and CDR2 are SGHNT and YYREEE (reference sequence). Trimming shortened V by 3 bases and J by 4 bases, and 4 bases separated the two germline ends. CDR3 protein: CASSSSYGYTF. CDR3 DNA sequence: TGTGCCAGCAGCTCCTCCTATGGCTACACCTTC.

The V gene is TRBV9, the J gene TRBJ2-5; D possibly corresponds to TRBD1 (6 bases). Trimming cost V 3 bases and J 5 bases, with 17 bases left between them. The CDR3 is made up of 15 amino acids. Germline V gene sequence: CDR1 SGDLS, CDR2 YYNGEE. CDR3 DNA: TGTGCCAGCAGCGCCTCAGGGGAGTTTGGGGAGACCCAGTACTTC. Its protein is CASSASGEFGETQYF.